A single sample gave rise to the 18 T cell receptor beta chains below, sequenced in a study of T cells in Graves' hyperthyroidism and ophthalmopathy (dated by TCRdb to between 2018 and 2020). Library preparation was by multiplex PCR. The instrument given in TCRdb is Illumina HiSeq 2000. Amplification of TCR beta CDR3 regions was carried out from RNA transcripts. A first-round RT-PCR of the TCR CDR3 used the HTBI primer set with the Qiagen OneStep RT-PCR kit. Starting from the raw public reads, TCRdb applied fastp trimming at Q25, assembled clones with MiXCR and retained in-frame beta chains. Each entry is one CDR3 protein sequence, shown with its most common DNA and genes. The sample data list around 420,000 distinct CDR3 sequences, and 15% to 18% of these were observed just once. The ten largest account for approximately 14% of the sample. Sequences were obtained from blood. These receptors all stem from a woman between 18 and 30 years old with Graves' hyperthyroidism.

J is TRBJ1-2 and V is TRBV7-2; D gene unclear. The V gene lost 2 bases and the J gene lost 4 bases, with 8 bases spanning the gap. Germline assignment: CDR1 SGHTA and CDR2 FQGNSA. The CDR3 is 13 residues long. CDR3 nucleotide sequence: TGTGCCAGCAGCTTATACAACCTCTATGGCTACACCTTC. Protein product: CASSLYNLYGYTF.

This clonotype has only one observation. V gene TRBV10-3 combines with J gene TRBJ2-1; no firm D call. The germline V gene encodes CDR1 ENHRY and CDR2 SYGVKD. The CDR3 has 16 residues. Trimming removed 4 bases at V and 0 bases at J, with 13 bases between. CDR3 in DNA: TGTGCCATCAGTGTGAGGACGGTTAGCTCCTACAATGAGCAGTTCTTC. It yields the protein CAISVRTVSSYNEQFF.

The chain combines TRBV19 with TRBJ1-6; D not certain. Germline CDR1 is LNHDA and CDR2 is SQIVND (reference sequence). Trimming removed 5 bases at V and 0 bases at J, with 17 bases between. The CDR3 is 18 amino acids. This chain's CDR3 is CASSSSHPWSSYNSPLHF. The CDR3 DNA follows: TGTGCCAGTAGTTCCTCCCATCCATGGAGCTCCTATAATTCACCCCTCCACTTT.

The rearrangement uses TRBV10-1 and TRBJ2-3; D remains unclear. Germline V gives CDR1 WNHNN, CDR2 SYGVQD (reference sequence). The ends were cut back, 5 bases at V and 5 bases at J, with 11 bases in the middle. The length of the CDR3 is 13 residues. This chain's CDR3 is CASSKGNRDTQYF. The CDR3 DNA reads as TGCGCCAGCAGTAAAGGGAATAGAGATACGCAGTATTTT.

This clonotype occurred many times. V gene TRBV12-3 or TRBV12-4 combines with J gene TRBJ1-1, with 7 bases lining up with TRBD1. The CDR3 runs to 13 residues. V was clipped by 7 bases and J by 7 bases; unmatched bases: 9. Here the CDR3 reads CASNKDRSHEAFF. The CDR3 region has the DNA TGTGCCAGCAATAAGGACAGGTCTCATGAAGCTTTCTTT.

V usage is TRBV3-1 and J usage is TRBJ2-1; tentative D call: TRBD1 (6 bases). Germline V gives CDR1 LGHDT, CDR2 YNNKEL (reference sequence). V was clipped by 3 bases and J by 2 bases, with 11 bases between them. The CDR3 is 15 residues long. The CDR3 here is CASSHLQGAYNEQFF. The DNA for the CDR3 is TGTGCCAGCAGCCACTTACAGGGTGCCTACAATGAGCAGTTCTTC.

The CDR3 spells CASSAWDRGGGYGYTF. CDR3 nucleotides: TGTGCCAGCAGCGCCTGGGACAGGGGAGGTGGCTATGGCTACACCTTC. The chain is built from TRBV9 and TRBJ1-2, with 10 bases fitting TRBD1. V was pared by 3 bases and J by 4 bases, with 9 bases of the junction left unmatched. The germline gives CDR1 SGDLS, CDR2 YYNGEE. The CDR3 covers 16 residues.

This clonotype was observed a single time. V is TRBV7-6 and J is TRBJ1-1, with 7 bases lining up with TRBD1. Germline loops: CDR1 SGHVS, CDR2 FNYEAQ. V shed 1 base, J shed 1 base, and the junction held 6 bases outside the gene matches. The CDR3 sequence is 16 residues long. The CDR3 nucleotides are TGTGCCAGCAGCTTAGTTCCCCGGACAGGGAACACTGAAGCTTTCTTT. This encodes CASSLVPRTGNTEAFF. Filled out from reference TRBV7-6 and TRBJ1-1, the complete variable domain reads GAGVSQSPRYKVTKRGQDVALRCDPISGHVSLYWYRQALGQGPEFLTYFNYEAQQDKSGLPNDRFSAERPEGSISTLTIQRTEQRDSAMYRCASSLVPRTGNTEAFFGQGTRLTVV.

This clonotype was counted many times. This sequence joins TRBV20-1 and TRBJ1-2; 7 nucleotides line up with TRBD1. Looked up from germline, CDR1 is DFQATT and CDR2 is SNEGSKA (reference sequence). CDR3 length equals 15 residues. V dropped 2 bases and J dropped 4; count of bases not matched to a gene: 10. CDR3 amino acids: CSARNFQGGGYGYTF. CDR3 nucleotide sequence: TGCAGTGCTAGAAACTTCCAGGGGGGTGGCTATGGCTACACCTTC.

This clonotype was found many times. The chain has TRBV6-1 and TRBJ2-7; maybe TRBD1 (5 bases). This CDR3 has 12 residues. The V gene lost 4 bases and the J gene lost 2 bases, with 6 bases spanning the gap. Germline CDR1 MNHNS, CDR2 SASEGT. CDR3 nucleotide sequence: TGTGCCAGCAGTGGGGGCCCCTACGAGCAGTACTTC. This gives the protein CASSGGPYEQYF.

This clonotype was recorded at least ten times. This chain uses TRBV11-2 with TRBJ2-1, with 8 bases matching TRBD2. The germline V gene encodes CDR1 SGHAT and CDR2 FQNNGV. J lost 3 bases, V lost 5 bases, and 9 bases had no gene match. The length of the CDR3 is 16 residues. The CDR3 loop is CASSESAGGLYNEQFF. CDR3 in DNA: TGTGCCAGCAGCGAGTCGGCGGGGGGACTCTACAATGAGCAGTTCTTC.

This clonotype was counted between two and nine times. The chain employs TRBV28 and TRBJ2-6; 9 bases are shared with TRBD1. This CDR3 has 15 amino acids. Looked up from germline, CDR1 is MDHEN and CDR2 is SYDVKM. CDR3 nucleotide sequence: TGTGCTGTTACAGGGGGCAGTTCTGGGGCCAACGTCCTGACTTTC. Residues: CAVTGGSSGANVLTF. Supplemented by reference TRBV28 and TRBJ2-6, the full variable domain reads DVKVTQSSRYLVKRTGEKVFLECVQDMDHENMFWYRQDPGLGLRLIYFSYDVKMKEKGDIPEGYSVSREKKERFSLILESASTNQTSMYLCAVTGGSSGANVLTFGAGSRLTVL.

The rearrangement links TRBV19 to TRBJ2-7, with D uncertain. Germline CDR1 and CDR2: LNHDA and SQIVND (reference sequence). This CDR3 region has 11 residues. V gave up 8 bases and J gave up 8 bases, with 13 bases separating them. CDR3 in DNA: TGTGCCAGTCTTCCCCGGCCTCAGCAGTACTTC. It specifies CASLPRPQQYF. Filled out from reference TRBV19 and TRBJ2-7, the complete variable domain reads DGGITQSPKYLFRKEGQNVTLSCEQNLNHDAMYWYRQDPGQGLRLIYYSQIVNDFQKGDIAEGYSVSREKKESFPLTVTSAQKNPTAFYLCASLPRPQQYFGPGTRLTVT.

This clonotype was counted between two and nine times. The chain links TRBV15 to TRBJ1-6, with D hard to call. Germline V gene sequence: CDR1 LNHNV, CDR2 YYDKDF (reference sequence). This CDR3 region has 13 residues. Deletions cut 5 bases from V and 10 bases from J, with 12 bases between. This CDR3 reads CATSVTQFSPLHF. The CDR3 DNA follows: TGTGCCACCAGCGTAACCCAATTCTCACCCCTCCACTTT.

This clonotype occurred a few times. The chain combines TRBV7-9 with TRBJ2-7; tentatively, D is TRBD2 (6 bases). CDR1 SEHNR and CDR2 FQNEAQ come from the germline V gene (reference sequence). CDR3 length: 12 amino acids. Trimming took off 3 bases at V and 7 bases at J, with 10 bases between the two ends. CDR3 nucleotide sequence: TGTGCCAGCAGCTTCATCGGGAGAGAGCAGTACTTC. Its protein is CASSFIGREQYF.

There are many counts of this clonotype. The rearrangement uses TRBV6-1 and TRBJ1-1; D uncertain. V shed 6 bases and J shed 1 base, with 18 bases lying between them. The CDR3 contains 16 residues. Per the germline V gene, CDR1 is MNHNS and CDR2 is SASEGT. The CDR3 protein is CASSKGLLTQNTEAFF. In DNA form, the CDR3 reads TGTGCCAGCAGCAAAGGACTTCTGACTCAGAACACTGAAGCTTTCTTT.

This clonotype came up many times. The chain joins TRBV20-1 to TRBJ2-5, with 16 bases matching TRBD2. Germline V gives CDR1 DFQATT, CDR2 SNEGSKA (reference sequence). V lost 4 bases to trimming and J lost 5 bases; unmatched junction nucleotides: 10. This CDR3 contains 17 residues. This CDR3 reads CSATPIPGLAGGETQYF. The CDR3 region has the DNA TGCAGTGCTACCCCCATTCCGGGACTAGCGGGAGGGGAGACCCAGTACTTC.

This clonotype was seen a handful of times. The chain joins TRBV5-8 to TRBJ1-1, with D perhaps matching TRBD1 (5 bases). The V end lost 4 bases, the J end lost 7 bases, and 17 bases lay between the germline ends. Looked up from germline, CDR1 is SGHTS and CDR2 is YDEGEE. The CDR3 extends over 14 amino acids. As DNA, the CDR3 is TGTGCCAGCAGCCTCAGCAGGGAAGCGGATGAAGCTTTCTTT. This codes for CASSLSREADEAFF.